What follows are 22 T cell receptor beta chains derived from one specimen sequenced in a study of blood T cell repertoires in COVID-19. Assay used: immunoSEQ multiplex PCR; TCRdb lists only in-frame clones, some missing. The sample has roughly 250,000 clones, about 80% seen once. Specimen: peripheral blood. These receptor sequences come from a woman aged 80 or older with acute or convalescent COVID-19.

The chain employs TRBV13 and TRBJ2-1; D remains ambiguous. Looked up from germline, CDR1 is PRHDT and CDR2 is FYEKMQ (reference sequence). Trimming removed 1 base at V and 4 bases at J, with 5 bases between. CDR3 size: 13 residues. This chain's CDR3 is CASSLVPYNEQFF. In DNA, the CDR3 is TGTGCCAGCAGCTTAGTTCCGTACAATGAGCAGTTCTTC.

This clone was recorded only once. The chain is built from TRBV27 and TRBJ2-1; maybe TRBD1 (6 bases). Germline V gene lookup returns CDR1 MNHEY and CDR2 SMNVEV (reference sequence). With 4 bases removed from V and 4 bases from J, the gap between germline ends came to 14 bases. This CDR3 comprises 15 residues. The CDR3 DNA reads TGTGCCAGCAGTTACAGGGCAGAATTGTACAATGAGCAGTTCTTC. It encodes CASSYRAELYNEQFF.

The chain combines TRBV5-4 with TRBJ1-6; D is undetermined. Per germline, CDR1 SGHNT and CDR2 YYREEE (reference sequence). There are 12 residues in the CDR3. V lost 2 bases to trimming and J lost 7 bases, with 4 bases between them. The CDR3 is CASSLQNSPLHF. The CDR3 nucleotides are TGTGCCAGCAGCTTACAGAATTCACCCCTCCACTTT.

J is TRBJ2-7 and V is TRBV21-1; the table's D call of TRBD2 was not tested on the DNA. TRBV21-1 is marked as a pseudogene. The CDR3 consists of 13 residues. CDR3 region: CASTQSNRSEQYF. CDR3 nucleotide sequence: TGTGCCAGCACCCAAAGCAATAGGAGCGAGCAGTACTTC.

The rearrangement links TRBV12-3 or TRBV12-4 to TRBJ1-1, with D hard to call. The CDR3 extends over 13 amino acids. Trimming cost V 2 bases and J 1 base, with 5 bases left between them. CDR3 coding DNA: TGTGCCAGCAGTTTAAGCCCGAACACTGAAGCTTTCTTT. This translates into CASSLSPNTEAFF.

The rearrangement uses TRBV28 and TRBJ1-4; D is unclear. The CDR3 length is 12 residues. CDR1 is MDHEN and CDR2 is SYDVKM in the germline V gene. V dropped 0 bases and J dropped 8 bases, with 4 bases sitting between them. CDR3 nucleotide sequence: TGTGCCAGCAGTTTATGGGGCGAAAAACTGTTTTTT. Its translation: CASSLWGEKLFF.

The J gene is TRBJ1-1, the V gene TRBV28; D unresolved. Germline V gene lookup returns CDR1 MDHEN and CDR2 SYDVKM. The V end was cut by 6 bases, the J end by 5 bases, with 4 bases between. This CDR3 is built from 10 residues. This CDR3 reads CASRRTEAFF. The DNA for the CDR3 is TGTGCCAGCAGACGGACTGAAGCTTTCTTT. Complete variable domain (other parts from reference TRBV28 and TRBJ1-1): DVKVTQSSRYLVKRTGEKVFLECVQDMDHENMFWYRQDPGLGLRLIYFSYDVKMKEKGDIPEGYSVSREKKERFSLILESASTNQTSMYLCASRRTEAFFGQGTRLTVV.

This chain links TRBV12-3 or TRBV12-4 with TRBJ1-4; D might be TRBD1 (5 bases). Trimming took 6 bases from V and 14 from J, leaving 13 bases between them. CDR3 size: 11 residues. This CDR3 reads CASSFQGSLFF. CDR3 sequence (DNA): TGTGCCAGCAGCTTTCAGGGTTCGCTGTTTTTT.

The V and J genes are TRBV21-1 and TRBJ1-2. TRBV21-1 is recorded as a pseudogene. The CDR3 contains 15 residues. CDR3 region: CASSKGREVSQGYTF. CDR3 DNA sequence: TGTGCCAGCAGCAAAGGGCGGGAGGTCTCGCAAGGCTACACCTTC.

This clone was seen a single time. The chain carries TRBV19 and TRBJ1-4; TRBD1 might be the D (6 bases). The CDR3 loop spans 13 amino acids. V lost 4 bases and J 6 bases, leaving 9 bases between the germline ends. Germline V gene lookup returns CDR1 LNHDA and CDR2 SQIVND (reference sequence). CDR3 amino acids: CASSRDTDEKLFF. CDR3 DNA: TGTGCCAGTAGTAGGGACACCGATGAAAAACTGTTTTTT.

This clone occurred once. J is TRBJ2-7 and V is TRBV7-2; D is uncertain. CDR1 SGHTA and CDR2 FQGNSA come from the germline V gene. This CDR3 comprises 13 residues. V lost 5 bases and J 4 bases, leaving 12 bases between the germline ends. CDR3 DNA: TGTGCCAGCAGCCCCCGGCGGTATTACGAGCAGTACTTC. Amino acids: CASSPRRYYEQYF.

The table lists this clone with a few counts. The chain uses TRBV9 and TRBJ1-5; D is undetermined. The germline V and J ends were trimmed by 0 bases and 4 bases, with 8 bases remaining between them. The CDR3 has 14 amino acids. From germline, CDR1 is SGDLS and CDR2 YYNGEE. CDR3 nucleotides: TGTGCCAGCAGCGTAGACCCGGGGAATCAGCCCCAGCATTTT. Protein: CASSVDPGNQPQHF.

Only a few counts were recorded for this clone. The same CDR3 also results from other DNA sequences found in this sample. The CDR3 sequence is CASSLDNTDTQYF. CDR3 sequence (DNA): TGCGCCAGCAGCTTGGATAATACAGATACGCAGTATTTT. The rearrangement uses TRBV5-1 and TRBJ2-3; D call uncertain. The CDR3 loop spans 13 amino acids. V lost 0 bases and J 3 bases, leaving 5 bases between the germline ends. CDR1 SGHRS and CDR2 YFSETQ come from the germline V gene.

For the CDR3, the DNA is TGTGCCAGCAGCTTAGGGCCTCAGCGGGGGGGTGAGACCCAGTACTTC. This gives the protein CASSLGPQRGGETQYF. The chain couples TRBV7-6 to TRBJ2-5, with 10 nucleotides matching TRBD2. The CDR3 is 16 amino acids. Germline assignment: CDR1 SGHVS and CDR2 FNYEAQ. The trim removed 1 base at V and 5 bases at J, leaving 7 bases unmatched.

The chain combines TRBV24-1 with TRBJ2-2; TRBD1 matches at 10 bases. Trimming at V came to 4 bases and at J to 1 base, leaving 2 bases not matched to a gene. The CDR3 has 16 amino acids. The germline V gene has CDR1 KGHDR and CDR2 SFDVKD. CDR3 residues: CATSDRDRGNTGELFF. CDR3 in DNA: TGTGCCACCAGTGACCGGGACAGGGGGAACACCGGGGAGCTGTTTTTT.

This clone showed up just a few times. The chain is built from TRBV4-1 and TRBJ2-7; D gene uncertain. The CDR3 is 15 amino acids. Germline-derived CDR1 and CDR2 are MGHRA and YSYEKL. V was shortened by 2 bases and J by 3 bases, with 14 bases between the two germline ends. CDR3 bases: TGCGCCAGCAGCCAACAGGCAGGCCTACTCTACGAGCAGTACTTC. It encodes CASSQQAGLLYEQYF.

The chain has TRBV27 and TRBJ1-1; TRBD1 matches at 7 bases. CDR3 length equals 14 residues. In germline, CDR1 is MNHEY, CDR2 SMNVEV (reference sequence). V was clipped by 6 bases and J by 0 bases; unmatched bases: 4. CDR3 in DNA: TGTGCCAGCAGGCGACAGGGCATGAACACTGAAGCTTTCTTT. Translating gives CASRRQGMNTEAFF.

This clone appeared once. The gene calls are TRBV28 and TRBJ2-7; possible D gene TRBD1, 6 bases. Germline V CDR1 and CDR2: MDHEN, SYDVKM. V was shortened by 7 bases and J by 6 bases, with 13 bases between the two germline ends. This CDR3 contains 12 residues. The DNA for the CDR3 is TGTGCCAGCACCAATACAGGGTTCGAGCAGTACTTC. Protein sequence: CASTNTGFEQYF. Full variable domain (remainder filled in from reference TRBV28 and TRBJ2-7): DVKVTQSSRYLVKRTGEKVFLECVQDMDHENMFWYRQDPGLGLRLIYFSYDVKMKEKGDIPEGYSVSREKKERFSLILESASTNQTSMYLCASTNTGFEQYFGPGTRLTVT.

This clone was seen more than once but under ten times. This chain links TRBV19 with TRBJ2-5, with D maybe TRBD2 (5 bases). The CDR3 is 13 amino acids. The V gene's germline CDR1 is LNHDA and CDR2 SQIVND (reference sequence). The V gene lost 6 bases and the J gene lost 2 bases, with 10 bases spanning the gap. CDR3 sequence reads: CASRWTGQETQYF. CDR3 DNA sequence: TGTGCCAGTAGATGGACGGGACAAGAGACCCAGTACTTC.

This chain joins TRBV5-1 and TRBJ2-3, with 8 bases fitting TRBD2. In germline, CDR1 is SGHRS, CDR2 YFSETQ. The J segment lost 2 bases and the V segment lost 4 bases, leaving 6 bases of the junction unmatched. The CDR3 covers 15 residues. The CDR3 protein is CASSPSGGDTDTQYF. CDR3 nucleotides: TGCGCCAGCAGCCCGAGCGGGGGCGACACAGATACGCAGTATTTT.

The CDR3 region is CAWRSENRRGYTF. The CDR3 DNA sequence: TGTGCCTGGAGATCAGAAAACAGAAGAGGCTACACCTTC. The rearrangement uses TRBV30 and TRBJ1-2, with unresolved D. The germline gives CDR1 GTSNPN, CDR2 SVGIG (reference sequence). Trimming removed 3 bases from V and 8 bases from J, with 16 bases in between. The CDR3 is 13 amino acids.

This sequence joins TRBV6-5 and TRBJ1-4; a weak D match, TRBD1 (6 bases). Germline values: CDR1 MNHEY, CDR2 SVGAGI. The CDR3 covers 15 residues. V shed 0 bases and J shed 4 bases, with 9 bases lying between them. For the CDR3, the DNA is TGTGCCAGCAGTTACTCAGGGGGTTTTAATGAAAAACTGTTTTTT. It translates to CASSYSGGFNEKLFF.